This entry is about one TCR beta chain. Its antigen is still unknown. A second roughly 7 to 12 cycle PCR used barcoded and J-beta primers. Each single sample gave us at least 3 million CDR3-containing paired-end reads. MiXCR was run by TCRdb on the 5' RACE reads, yielding one entry per CDR3 protein. The sample yields about 1 million distinct CDR3 sequences, around 43% seen once. The sample belongs to a study of blood T cells in healthy people across ages. Study conclusions and caveats: Higher naive T cell percentage went strongly together with higher TCR beta diversity. While age rose, TCR beta diversity per million T cells dropped in a roughly linear way. Naive CD4+ cell counts and diversity both ran higher in long-lived than in aged donors.

CDR3 length: 17 amino acids. Germline CDR1 is MNHEY and CDR2 is SMNVEV (reference sequence). J gave up 1 base and V 6 bases, and 9 bases lay outside the gene matches. Material for sequencing was blood. This TCR was recovered from a woman aged 60 to 75 in good health. J is TRBJ2-2 and V is TRBV27, with 9 bases matching TRBD2. The CDR3 coding sequence is TGTGCCAGCAGCCAACTTAGCGGGAGCAGGAACACCGGGGAGCTGTTTTTT. As protein: CASSQLSGSRNTGELFF.